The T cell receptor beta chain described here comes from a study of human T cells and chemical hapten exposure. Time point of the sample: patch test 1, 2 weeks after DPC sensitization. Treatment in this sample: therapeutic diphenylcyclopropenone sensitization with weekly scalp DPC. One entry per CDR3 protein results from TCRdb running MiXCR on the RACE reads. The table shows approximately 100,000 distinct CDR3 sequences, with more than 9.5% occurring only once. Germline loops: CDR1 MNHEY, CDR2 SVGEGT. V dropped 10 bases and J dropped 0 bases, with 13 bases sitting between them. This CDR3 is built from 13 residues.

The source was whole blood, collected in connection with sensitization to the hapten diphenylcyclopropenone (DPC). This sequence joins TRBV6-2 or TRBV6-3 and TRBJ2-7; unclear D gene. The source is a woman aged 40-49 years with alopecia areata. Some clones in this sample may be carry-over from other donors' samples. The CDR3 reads CAILDQSSYEQYF. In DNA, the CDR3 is TGTGCCATCTTGGACCAAAGCTCCTACGAGCAGTACTTC.